This TCR beta chain was captured by sequencing in a study of blood T cells in healthy people across ages. Healthy individuals of Caucasian origin from Russia, aged about 6 to 100, served as donors. Findings of the study overall: Roughly linearly, TCR beta diversity per million T cells fell as age increased. When one million T cells were used, diversity estimates were thought to be underestimates. No one knew whether donors had CMV, which possibly confounded expanded clonotype changes.

Germline V gene sequence: CDR1 SGHNT, CDR2 YYREEE (reference sequence). With 3 bases removed from V and 4 bases from J, the gap between germline ends came to 13 bases. There are 14 residues in the CDR3. Worth noting for this clonotype: Its antigen is not identified.

Primed by a sample-barcoded 5' primer and a J-beta primer mix, a second PCR proceeded for 7 to 11 cycles. In TCRdb, the 5' RACE reads were re-called with MiXCR into one record per CDR3 protein. This repertoire shows hundreds of thousands of distinct CDR3 sequences, approximately 48% found once; its top ten account for nearly 20%. This sequence was found in a man aged 60-69 years in good health. The V gene is TRBV5-4, the J gene TRBJ1-1; D remains ambiguous. The specimen was blood. The CDR3 loop is CASSSGVGFTEAFF. The CDR3 DNA follows: TGTGCCAGCAGCTCCGGGGTGGGGTTCACTGAAGCTTTCTTT.